Following are 30 T cell receptor beta chains from one sample sequenced in a study of PD-1 blockade in mismatch repair-deficient tumors. Sequenced by immunoSEQ multiplex PCR; TCRdb stores in-frame clones only, minus some. The data contain 90,000 to 130,000 clones, roughly 80% of them singletons. Specimen: peripheral blood, collected approximately 14 months after starting pembrolizumab. Every receptor here comes from an adult with mismatch repair-deficient cancer.

The chain has TRBV27 and TRBJ2-7; 8 bases fit TRBD1. V lost 4 bases, J lost 4 bases, and 9 bases stayed unmatched. CDR1 and CDR2 (germline): MNHEY, SMNVEV (reference sequence). The CDR3 sequence is 15 residues long. The DNA of the CDR3 is TGTGCCAGCAGTTCTATCATGGACAGGGAGTACGAGCAGTACTTC. This sequence encodes CASSSIMDREYEQYF.

This chain links TRBV29-1 with TRBJ1-2; D is ambiguous. Germline-derived CDR1 and CDR2 are SQVTM and ANQGSEA. V was cut by 3 bases and J by 3 bases, with 11 bases left in between. The CDR3 loop spans 13 amino acids. CDR3 sequence: CSVEGQVDYGYTF. CDR3 in DNA: TGCAGCGTTGAGGGCCAGGTGGACTATGGCTACACCTTC.

The chain joins TRBV19 to TRBJ1-2, with D perhaps TRBD1 (5 bases). The CDR3 extends over 13 amino acids. Trimming stripped 3 bases from V and 2 bases from J, with 7 bases between. The germline gives CDR1 LNHDA, CDR2 SQIVND (reference sequence). The chain's CDR3 is CASSMQGNYGYTF. The CDR3 DNA sequence: TGTGCCAGTAGTATGCAGGGCAACTATGGCTACACCTTC.

V usage is TRBV6-1 and J usage is TRBJ1-1; possibly TRBD1 for D (5 bases). The CDR3 runs to 14 residues. Per germline, CDR1 MNHNS and CDR2 SASEGT. Trimming stripped 1 base from V and 6 bases from J, with 12 bases between. This CDR3 is CASSEDTGFAEAFF. The CDR3 DNA follows: TGTGCCAGCAGTGAAGATACAGGATTCGCTGAAGCTTTCTTT.

This chain links TRBV30 with TRBJ2-5; maybe TRBD2 (6 bases). Trimming took 2 bases from V and 5 from J, leaving 18 bases between them. This CDR3 has 15 amino acids. Germline V gene data show CDR1 as GTSNPN and CDR2 as SVGIG (reference sequence). The CDR3 nucleotides read TGTGCCTGGAGTCCGCCGCCAGCGGGCGGGGAGACCCAGTACTTC. It yields the protein CAWSPPPAGGETQYF.

This sequence joins TRBV30 and TRBJ2-3; D is uncertain. This CDR3 spans 13 amino acids. The V gene lost 3 bases and the J gene lost 0 bases, with 7 bases spanning the gap. Germline V gene lookup returns CDR1 GTSNPN and CDR2 SVGIG (reference sequence). CDR3 in DNA: TGTGCCTGGAGGTATGGTAGCACAGATACGCAGTATTTT. Translating it yields CAWRYGSTDTQYF.

The V and J genes are TRBV11-2 and TRBJ1-2; no definite D call. The germline V gene has CDR1 SGHAT and CDR2 FQNNGV. Deletions cut 3 bases from V and 8 bases from J, with 19 bases between. CDR3 length: 15 amino acids. The CDR3 DNA sequence: TGTGCCAGCAGCTTCGCAGCTTCAGCAGATCACGGCTACACCTTC. Protein sequence: CASSFAASADHGYTF.

The chain is built from TRBV7-9 and TRBJ2-1, with TRBD2 identical over 9 bases. Germline CDR1 SEHNR, CDR2 FQNEAQ (reference sequence). J was trimmed by 6 bases and V by 4 bases; bases with no gene match: 19. The CDR3 length is 19 residues. The CDR3 loop reads CASSSRSSGSLRAPNEQFF. As DNA, the CDR3 is TGTGCCAGCAGCTCCCGGAGTAGCGGGAGCTTGAGGGCCCCCAATGAGCAGTTCTTC.

The chain has TRBV27 and TRBJ2-1; TRBD1 aligns across 11 bases. This CDR3 has 17 residues. CDR1 and CDR2 (germline): MNHEY, SMNVEV (reference sequence). Unmatched junction bases numbered 6, after V lost 4 bases and J lost 1 base. CDR3 bases: TGTGCCAGCAGTTCAAACCGGGACAGGGGGTCCTACAATGAGCAGTTCTTC. Encoded protein: CASSSNRDRGSYNEQFF.

The rearrangement joins TRBV4-1 to TRBJ1-5; D unresolved. This CDR3 spans 16 amino acids. CDR1 MGHRA and CDR2 YSYEKL come from the germline V gene. Trimming took off 2 bases at V and 5 bases at J, with 16 bases between the two ends. In DNA, the CDR3 is TGCGCCAGCAGCCAATCTTGGGTAAGATTAGATCAGCCCCAGCATTTT. Translating it yields CASSQSWVRLDQPQHF.

The chain employs TRBV25-1 and TRBJ2-7, with 8 bases lining up with TRBD1. CDR3 length: 13 residues. V was pared by 6 bases and J by 3 bases, with 4 bases of the junction left unmatched. Germline lookup yields CDR1 MGHDK and CDR2 SYGVNS. The CDR3 region is CASRGQVSYEQYF. In DNA form, the CDR3 reads TGTGCCAGCAGGGGACAGGTTAGCTACGAGCAGTACTTC.

The chain is built from TRBV27 and TRBJ1-1, with D possibly matching TRBD1 (5 bases). From germline, CDR1 is MNHEY and CDR2 SMNVEV (reference sequence). CDR3 length equals 15 residues. Between the trimmed V and J ends, which lost 5 bases and 5 bases, there was a span of 18 bases. The CDR3 here is CASSPLQVARTEAFF. DNA of the CDR3: TGTGCCAGCAGTCCCCTACAGGTGGCCAGGACTGAAGCTTTCTTT.

V gene TRBV6-5 combines with J gene TRBJ2-7; D not certain. Trimming stripped 5 bases from V and 0 bases from J, with 5 bases between. The CDR3 sequence is 12 residues long. From germline, CDR1 is MNHEY and CDR2 SVGAGI. The CDR3 is CASSRASYEQYF. The CDR3 bases are TGTGCCAGCAGTCGGGCCTCCTACGAGCAGTACTTC.

The rearrangement joins TRBV2 to TRBJ2-3, with unresolved D. V was clipped by 6 bases and J by 0 bases, with 10 bases between them. The CDR3 consists of 14 residues. The germline CDR1 and CDR2 sequences are SNHLY and FYNNEI. Here the CDR3 reads CASSKLISTDTQYF. The CDR3 coding sequence is TGTGCCAGCAGCAAATTAATTAGCACAGATACGCAGTATTTT.

V and J are TRBV7-3 and TRBJ2-1, with TRBD2 as a possible D gene (6 bases). This CDR3 spans 16 amino acids. Germline V gene sequence: CDR1 SGHTA, CDR2 FQGTGA. Deletions cut 6 bases from V and 6 bases from J, with 21 bases between. DNA for the CDR3: TGTGCCAGCAGTCAAAGCCCGACTAGTTGGGGCAATGAGCAGTTCTTC. It translates to CASSQSPTSWGNEQFF.

This sequence joins TRBV6-6 and TRBJ2-1; no clear D. Germline CDR1 MNHNY, CDR2 SVGAGI (reference sequence). Trimming took off 7 bases at V and 0 bases at J, with 7 bases between the two ends. The CDR3 is made up of 13 amino acids. CDR3 amino acids: CASTRSSYNEQFF. CDR3 coding DNA: TGTGCCAGCACCAGGAGCTCCTACAATGAGCAGTTCTTC.

The chain couples TRBV2 to TRBJ2-2; 7 bases match TRBD2. This CDR3 is built from 15 residues. V gave up 4 bases and J gave up 4 bases; unmatched junction bases: 6. Germline values: CDR1 SNHLY, CDR2 FYNNEI. The CDR3 DNA follows: TGTGCCAGCAGTGGTGAGCGGGGCGGCACCGGGGAGCTGTTTTTT. Residues: CASSGERGGTGELFF.

The chain joins TRBV5-4 to TRBJ2-1; D may be TRBD2 (5 bases). This CDR3 comprises 16 residues. Germline V gene sequence: CDR1 SGHNT, CDR2 YYREEE (reference sequence). Trimming pared 4 bases from V and 0 bases from J, leaving 14 bases between. CDR3 nucleotides: TGTGCCAGCAGCCGTGGTGGGAGTGGCTCCTACAATGAGCAGTTCTTC. Translating it yields CASSRGGSGSYNEQFF.

The genes are TRBV11-2 and TRBJ2-3, with a tentative D call TRBD1 (6 bases). This CDR3 has 17 amino acids. Per the germline V gene, CDR1 is SGHAT and CDR2 is FQNNGV. V was trimmed by 0 bases and J by 1 base, leaving 14 bases between them. CDR3 amino acids: CASSLERFAGGTDTQYF. The DNA for the CDR3 is TGTGCCAGCAGCTTAGAAAGGTTTGCAGGGGGCACAGATACGCAGTATTTT.

The chain joins TRBV27 to TRBJ1-2; no definite D call. Trimming pared 4 bases from V and 8 bases from J, leaving 20 bases between. Per germline, CDR1 MNHEY and CDR2 SMNVEV (reference sequence). The CDR3 is made up of 15 amino acids. The CDR3 loop reads CASSSLIEAGFGYTF. CDR3 nucleotide sequence: TGTGCCAGCAGTTCCCTCATTGAGGCAGGCTTCGGCTACACCTTC.

The chain couples TRBV19 to TRBJ1-2; weak D call: TRBD1 (6 bases). Trimming left V 4 bases short and J 0 bases short, with 9 bases between. CDR1 is LNHDA and CDR2 is SQIVND in the germline V gene (reference sequence). The length of the CDR3 is 14 residues. In nucleotides, the CDR3 is TGTGCCAGTAGTACAGACAGGTCTAACTATGGCTACACCTTC. Protein sequence: CASSTDRSNYGYTF.

This chain uses TRBV27 with TRBJ2-1; 12 positions agree with TRBD2. The germline V gene has CDR1 MNHEY and CDR2 SMNVEV (reference sequence). V trimming: 6 bases; J trimming: 4 bases; junction bases outside the gene matches: 13. CDR3 length equals 18 residues. The chain's CDR3 is CASSPLLAGGRLYNEQFF. Written as DNA, the CDR3 is TGTGCCAGCAGCCCACTTCTAGCGGGAGGGCGTCTATACAATGAGCAGTTCTTC.

This clone came up a few times. CDR3 sequence reads: CASSEQGQENQPQHF. CDR3 in DNA: TGTGCCAGCAGTGAGCAGGGACAGGAGAATCAGCCCCAGCATTTT. V gene TRBV2 combines with J gene TRBJ1-5; 8 nucleotides line up with TRBD1. Looked up from germline, CDR1 is SNHLY and CDR2 is FYNNEI. The CDR3 is made up of 15 amino acids. The ends lost 3 bases at V and 4 bases at J; junction bases unmatched: 5.

The chain combines TRBV10-3 with TRBJ1-5, with TRBD1 matching over 7 bases. Germline CDR1 is ENHRY and CDR2 is SYGVKD. V shed 8 bases and J 4 bases; nucleotides not matched to a gene: 5. The CDR3 loop spans 13 amino acids. The CDR3 DNA sequence: TGTGCCATCGGGGACAGTGAGAATCAGCCCCAGCATTTT. Translation: CAIGDSENQPQHF.

This rearrangement joins TRBV7-6 to TRBJ2-2; 12 bases line up with TRBD2. This CDR3 has 18 residues. J was trimmed by 4 bases and V by 4 bases; bases with no gene match: 10. Germline CDR1 and CDR2: SGHVS and FNYEAQ. The CDR3 DNA sequence: TGTGCCAGCAGCTCAACCATTCTAGCGGGAGGGCGCACCGGGGAGCTGTTTTTT. It is translated as CASSSTILAGGRTGELFF. Full variable domain (outside the CDR3, taken from reference TRBV7-6 and TRBJ2-2): GAGVSQSPRYKVTKRGQDVALRCDPISGHVSLYWYRQALGQGPEFLTYFNYEAQQDKSGLPNDRFSAERPEGSISTLTIQRTEQRDSAMYRCASSSTILAGGRTGELFFGEGSRLTVL.

This clone was counted only a few times. The chain has TRBV6-6 and TRBJ2-1; D is undetermined. CDR3 length equals 15 residues. The V gene's germline CDR1 is MNHNY and CDR2 SVGAGI (reference sequence). V lost 0 bases and J 6 bases, leaving 12 bases between the germline ends. The CDR3 sequence: CASSYSAKSSNEQFF. CDR3 nucleotides: TGTGCCAGCAGTTACTCCGCCAAAAGTAGCAATGAGCAGTTCTTC.

The chain has TRBV7-6 and TRBJ2-5, with a tentative D call TRBD2 (6 bases). Matching the DNA end better, TRBJ2-7 makes the J call doubtful. CDR1 and CDR2 from the germline V gene are SGHVS and FNYEAQ. The CDR3 loop spans 15 amino acids. The DNA of the CDR3 is TGTGCCAGCAGCTTAATTGGGGGGAGTTCCTACGAGCAGTACTTC. Translated, it gives CASSLIGGSSYEQYF.

This chain connects TRBV30 to TRBJ2-3; D assignment may be TRBD1 or TRBD2 (5 bases each). Per germline, CDR1 GTSNPN and CDR2 SVGIG (reference sequence). V shed 2 bases and J shed 6 bases, with 9 bases lying between them. This CDR3 has 12 residues. The CDR3 coding sequence is TGTGCCTGGAGTCCCGAGGGGGATACGCAGTATTTT. Its protein is CAWSPEGDTQYF.

The chain joins TRBV5-1 to TRBJ1-1, with D uncertain. With 0 bases removed from V and 1 base from J, the gap between germline ends came to 10 bases. The length of the CDR3 is 15 residues. Looked up from germline, CDR1 is SGHRS and CDR2 is YFSETQ. The CDR3 here is CASSLVPAQNTEAFF. The CDR3 nucleotides are TGCGCCAGCAGCTTGGTTCCAGCCCAGAACACTGAAGCTTTCTTT. Full variable domain (remainder filled in from reference TRBV5-1 and TRBJ1-1): KAGVTQTPRYLIKTRGQQVTLSCSPISGHRSVSWYQQTPGQGLQFLFEYFSETQRNKGNFPGRFSGRQFSNSRSEMNVSTLELGDSALYLCASSLVPAQNTEAFFGQGTRLTVV.

This clone has just a few counts. The V and J genes are TRBV2 and TRBJ2-7; tentatively, D is TRBD1 (6 bases). Germline loops: CDR1 SNHLY, CDR2 FYNNEI. The V end lost 7 bases, the J end lost 2 bases, and 9 bases lay between the germline ends. The length of the CDR3 is 12 residues. The CDR3 nucleotides are TGTGCCAGCATTCAGGGGACCTACGAGCAGTACTTC. Encoded protein: CASIQGTYEQYF.